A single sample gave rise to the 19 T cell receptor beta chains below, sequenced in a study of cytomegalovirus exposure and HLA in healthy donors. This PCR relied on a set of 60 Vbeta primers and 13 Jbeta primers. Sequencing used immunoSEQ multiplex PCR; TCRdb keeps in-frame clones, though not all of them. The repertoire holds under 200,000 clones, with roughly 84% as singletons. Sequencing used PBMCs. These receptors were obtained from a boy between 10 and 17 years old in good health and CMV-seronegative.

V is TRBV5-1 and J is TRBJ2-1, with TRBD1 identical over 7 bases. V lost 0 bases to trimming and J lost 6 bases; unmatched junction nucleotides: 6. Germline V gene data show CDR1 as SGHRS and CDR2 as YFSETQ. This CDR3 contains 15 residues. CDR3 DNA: TGCGCCAGCAGCTTGGATCGGACAGGTGGCAATGAGCAGTTCTTC. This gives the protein CASSLDRTGGNEQFF.

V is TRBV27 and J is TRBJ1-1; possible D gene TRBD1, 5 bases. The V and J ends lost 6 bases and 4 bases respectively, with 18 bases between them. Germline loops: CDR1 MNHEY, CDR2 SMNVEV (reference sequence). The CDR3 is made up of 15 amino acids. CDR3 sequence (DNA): TGTGCCAGCAGCCCCGGGTCTGGGGCGTTCACTGAAGCTTTCTTT. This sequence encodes CASSPGSGAFTEAFF.

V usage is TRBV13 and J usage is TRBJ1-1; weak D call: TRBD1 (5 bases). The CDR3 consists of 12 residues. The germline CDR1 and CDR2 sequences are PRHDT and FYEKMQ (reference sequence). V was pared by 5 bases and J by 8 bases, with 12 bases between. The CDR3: CASSLGGVEAFF. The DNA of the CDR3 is TGTGCCAGCAGCCTGGGAGGGGTAGAAGCTTTCTTT.

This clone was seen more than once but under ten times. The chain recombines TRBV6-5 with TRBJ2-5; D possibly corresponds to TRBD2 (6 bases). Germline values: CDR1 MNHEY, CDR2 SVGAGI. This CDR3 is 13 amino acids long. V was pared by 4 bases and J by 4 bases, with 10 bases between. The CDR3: CASSWGRRETQYF. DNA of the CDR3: TGTGCCAGCAGTTGGGGGAGGAGAGAGACCCAGTACTTC.

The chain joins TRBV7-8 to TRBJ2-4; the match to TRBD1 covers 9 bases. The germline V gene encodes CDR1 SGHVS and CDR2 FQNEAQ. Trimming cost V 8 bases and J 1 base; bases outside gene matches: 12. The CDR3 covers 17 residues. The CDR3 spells CASGGTGKRAAKNIQYF. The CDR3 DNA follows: TGTGCCAGCGGCGGGACAGGGAAGAGGGCCGCCAAAAACATTCAGTACTTC.

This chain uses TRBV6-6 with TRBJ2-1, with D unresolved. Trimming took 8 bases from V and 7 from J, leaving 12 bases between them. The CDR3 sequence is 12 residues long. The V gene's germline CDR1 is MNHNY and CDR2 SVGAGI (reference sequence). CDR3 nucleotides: TGTGCCAGCCGGAGCACCCCGAATGAGCAGTTCTTC. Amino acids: CASRSTPNEQFF.

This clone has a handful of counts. CDR3 protein: CASSTGGYYMNTEAFF. The CDR3, as DNA: TGCGCCAGCAGCACGGGGGGGTACTACATGAACACTGAAGCTTTCTTT. The chain joins TRBV5-1 to TRBJ1-1, with D perhaps TRBD1 (5 bases). Germline values: CDR1 SGHRS, CDR2 YFSETQ. Trimming removed 4 bases from V and 0 bases from J, with 16 bases in between. The CDR3 consists of 16 residues.

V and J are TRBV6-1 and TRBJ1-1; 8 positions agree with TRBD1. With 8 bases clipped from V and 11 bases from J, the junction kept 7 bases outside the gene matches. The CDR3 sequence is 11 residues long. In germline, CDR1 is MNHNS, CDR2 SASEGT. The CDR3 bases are TGTGCCAGCGGGGACAGGCCCGGGGCTTTCTTT. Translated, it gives CASGDRPGAFF.

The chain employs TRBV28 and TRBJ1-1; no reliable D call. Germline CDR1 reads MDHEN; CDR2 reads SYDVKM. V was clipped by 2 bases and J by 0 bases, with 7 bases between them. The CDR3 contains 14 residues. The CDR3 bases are TGTGCCAGCAGTTTAATCAGTATGAACACTGAAGCTTTCTTT. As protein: CASSLISMNTEAFF.

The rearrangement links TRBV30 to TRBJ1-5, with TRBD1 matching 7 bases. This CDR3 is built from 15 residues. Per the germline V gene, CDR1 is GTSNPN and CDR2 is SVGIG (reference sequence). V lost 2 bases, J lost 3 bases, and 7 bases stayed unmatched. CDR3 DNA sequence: TGTGCCTGGAGTAGAGGGGACAGCCTCAATCAGCCCCAGCATTTT. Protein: CAWSRGDSLNQPQHF.

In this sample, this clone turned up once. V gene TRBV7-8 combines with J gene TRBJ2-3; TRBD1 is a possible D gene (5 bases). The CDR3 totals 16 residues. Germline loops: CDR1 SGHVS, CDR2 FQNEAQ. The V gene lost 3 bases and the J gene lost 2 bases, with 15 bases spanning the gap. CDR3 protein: CASSFRLGVYTDTQYF. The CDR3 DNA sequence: TGTGCCAGCAGCTTCCGTCTAGGGGTTTACACAGATACGCAGTATTTT.

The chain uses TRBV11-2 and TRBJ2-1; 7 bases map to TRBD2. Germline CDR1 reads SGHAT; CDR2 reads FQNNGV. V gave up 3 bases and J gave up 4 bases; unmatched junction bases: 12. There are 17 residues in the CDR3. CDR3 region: CASSFRDYPTKYNEQFF. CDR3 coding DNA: TGTGCCAGCAGCTTCCGGGACTACCCCACAAAATACAATGAGCAGTTCTTC.

The CDR3 region is CASSSEGGNTEAFF. The CDR3 coding sequence is TGTGCCAGCAGTTCTGAGGGTGGAAACACTGAAGCTTTCTTT. The chain joins TRBV27 to TRBJ1-1; D remains unclear. The CDR3 is 14 amino acids. The germline V and J ends were trimmed by 4 bases and 2 bases, with 11 bases remaining between them. CDR1 and CDR2 (germline): MNHEY, SMNVEV (reference sequence).

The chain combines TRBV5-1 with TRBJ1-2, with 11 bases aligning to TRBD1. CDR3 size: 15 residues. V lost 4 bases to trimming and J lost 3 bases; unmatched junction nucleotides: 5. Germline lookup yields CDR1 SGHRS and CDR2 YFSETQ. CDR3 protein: CASSQGQGDHYGYTF. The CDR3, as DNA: TGCGCCAGCAGCCAGGGACAGGGGGATCACTATGGCTACACCTTC.

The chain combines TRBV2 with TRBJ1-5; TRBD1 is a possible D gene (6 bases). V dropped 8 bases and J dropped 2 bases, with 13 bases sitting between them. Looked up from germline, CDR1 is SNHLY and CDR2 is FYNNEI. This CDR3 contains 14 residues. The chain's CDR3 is CASHRAVGNQPQHF. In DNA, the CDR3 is TGTGCCAGCCACAGGGCGGTGGGCAATCAGCCCCAGCATTTT.

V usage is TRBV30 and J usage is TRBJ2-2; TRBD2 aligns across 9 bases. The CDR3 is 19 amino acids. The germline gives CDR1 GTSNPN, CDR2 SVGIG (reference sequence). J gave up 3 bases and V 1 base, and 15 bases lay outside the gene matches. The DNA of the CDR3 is TGTGCCTGGAGTGGCCCTAACCTAATAGCGGGAGATTACACCGGGGAGCTGTTTTTT. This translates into CAWSGPNLIAGDYTGELFF.

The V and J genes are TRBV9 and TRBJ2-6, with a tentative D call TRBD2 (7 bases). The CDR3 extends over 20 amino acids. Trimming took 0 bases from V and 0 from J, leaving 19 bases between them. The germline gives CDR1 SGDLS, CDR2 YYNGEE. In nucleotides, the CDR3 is TGTGCCAGCAGCGTAGGGGAGTCACAGGGCGGGGGCTCTGGGGCCAACGTCCTGACTTTC. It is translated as CASSVGESQGGGSGANVLTF.

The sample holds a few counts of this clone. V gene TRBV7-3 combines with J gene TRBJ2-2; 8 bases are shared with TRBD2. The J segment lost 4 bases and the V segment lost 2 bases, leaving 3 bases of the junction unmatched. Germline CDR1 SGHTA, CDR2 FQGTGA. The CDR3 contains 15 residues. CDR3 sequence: CASSLRGGSTGELFF. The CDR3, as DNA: TGTGCCAGCAGCTTACGGGGGGGCTCCACCGGGGAGCTGTTTTTT. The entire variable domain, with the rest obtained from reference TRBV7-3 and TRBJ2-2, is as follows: GAGVSQTPSNKVTEKGKYVELRCDPISGHTALYWYRQSLGQGPEFLIYFQGTGAADDSGLPNDRFFAVRPEGSVSTLKIQRTERGDSAVYLCASSLRGGSTGELFFGEGSRLTVL.

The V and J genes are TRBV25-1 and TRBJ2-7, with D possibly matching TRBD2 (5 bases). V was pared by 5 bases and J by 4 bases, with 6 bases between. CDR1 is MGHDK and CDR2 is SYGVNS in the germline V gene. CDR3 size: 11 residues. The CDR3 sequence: CASSPGYEQYF. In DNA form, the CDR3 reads TGTGCCAGCAGTCCGGGGTACGAGCAGTACTTC.